This is a list of T cell receptor beta chains from one sample in a study of beta chain features in type 1 diabetes. Libraries were prepared by immunoSEQ multiplex PCR; TCRdb keeps only in-frame clonotypes and omits some of them. The data show about 650,000 clones, 9.5% to 15% seen once. Sequenced input: naive CD4+ T cells from blood. The source is a man aged 25 to 45 with type 1 diabetes. Both conserved end residues are part of each CDR3. A D gene is named only where the DNA matches it firmly. Some rows have no size entry. The others give once, few or many, or a class for an expanded clone.

J gene: TRBJ2-3
D gene: TRBD2
clone size: few
V gene: TRBV28
CDR3 protein: CASSTGLAIGTDTQYF
CDR3 DNA: TGTGCCAGCAGTACGGGACTAGCGATTGGCACAGATACGCAGTATTTT

J gene: TRBJ2-1
D gene: NA
clone size: few
V gene: TRBV14
CDR3 protein: CASSQGNGIYNEQFF
CDR3 DNA: TGTGCCAGCAGCCAAGGGAACGGCATCTACAATGAGCAGTTCTTC

J gene: TRBJ1-4
D gene: NA
clone size: few
V gene: TRBV4-3
CDR3 protein: CASSQDLKDRRVATNEKLFF
CDR3 DNA: TGCGCCAGCAGCCAAGATCTAAAGGACAGACGCGTTGCAACTAATGAAAAACTGTTTTTT

J gene: TRBJ2-1
D gene: TRBD2
clone size: few
V gene: TRBV5-1
CDR3 protein: CASSPLPGLAGGRNEQFF
CDR3 DNA: TGCGCCAGCAGCCCGCTCCCGGGACTAGCGGGGGGGCGTAATGAGCAGTTCTTC

J gene: TRBJ2-3
D gene: NA
clone size: NA
V gene: TRBV9
CDR3 protein: CASSVGPGLGTDTQYF
CDR3 DNA: TGTGCCAGCAGCGTAGGGCCGGGGCTGGGCACAGATACGCAGTATTTT

J gene: TRBJ2-5
D gene: TRBD2
clone size: NA
V gene: TRBV7-9
CDR3 protein: CASSLPSGGETQYF
CDR3 DNA: TGTGCCAGCAGCTTACCCTCGGGGGGAGAGACCCAGTACTTC

J gene: TRBJ2-7
D gene: TRBD2
clone size: NA
V gene: TRBV4-3
CDR3 protein: CASSQELVAGSYEQYF
CDR3 DNA: TGCGCCAGCAGCCAAGAATTGGTAGCGGGTTCCTACGAGCAGTACTTC

J gene: TRBJ2-3
D gene: TRBD1
clone size: few
V gene: TRBV7-9
CDR3 protein: CASSSDRGGDTQYF
CDR3 DNA: TGTGCCAGCAGCTCGGACAGGGGAGGAGATACGCAGTATTTT

J gene: TRBJ2-3
D gene: NA
clone size: NA
V gene: TRBV7-2
CDR3 protein: CASSLMDSSTDTQYF
CDR3 DNA: TGTGCCAGCAGCTTAATGGACTCTAGCACAGATACGCAGTATTTT

J gene: TRBJ2-3
D gene: NA
clone size: once
V gene: TRBV11-3
CDR3 protein: CASSLAADTQYF
CDR3 DNA: TGTGCCAGCAGCTTAGCCGCGGATACGCAGTATTTT

J gene: TRBJ1-2
D gene: NA
clone size: few
V gene: TRBV29-1
CDR3 protein: CSADTEANYGYTF
CDR3 DNA: TGCAGCGCTGACACAGAAGCTAACTATGGCTACACCTTC

J gene: TRBJ2-2
D gene: TRBD2
clone size: few
V gene: TRBV9
CDR3 protein: CASSPRLAGLTGELFF
CDR3 DNA: TGTGCCAGCAGCCCTAGACTAGCGGGACTGACCGGGGAGCTGTTTTTT

J gene: TRBJ1-2
D gene: NA
clone size: NA
V gene: TRBV4-3
CDR3 protein: CASSQVAGINYGYTF
CDR3 DNA: TGCGCCAGCAGCCAAGTAGCCGGGATCAACTATGGCTACACCTTC

J gene: TRBJ2-7
D gene: TRBD1
clone size: NA
V gene: TRBV4-3
CDR3 protein: CASSRDRGNYEQYF
CDR3 DNA: TGCGCCAGCAGCCGGGACAGGGGAAACTACGAGCAGTACTTC

J gene: TRBJ2-5
D gene: TRBD1
clone size: NA
V gene: TRBV9
CDR3 protein: CASSVDPGGEGETQYF
CDR3 DNA: TGTGCCAGCAGCGTAGACCCAGGGGGAGAAGGAGAGACCCAGTACTTC

J gene: TRBJ1-2
D gene: TRBD1
clone size: few
V gene: TRBV28
CDR3 protein: CASSPPGQGYGYTF
CDR3 DNA: TGTGCCAGCAGTCCCCCGGGACAGGGCTATGGCTACACCTTC

J gene: TRBJ2-7
D gene: TRBD1
clone size: NA
V gene: TRBV7-2
CDR3 protein: CASILTPGGYEQYF
CDR3 DNA: TGTGCCAGCATCTTGACACCAGGGGGTTACGAGCAGTACTTC

J gene: TRBJ2-1
D gene: NA
clone size: few
V gene: TRBV5-1
CDR3 protein: CASSLASGSAYNEQFF
CDR3 DNA: TGCGCCAGCAGCTTGGCCAGCGGGTCAGCCTACAATGAGCAGTTCTTC

J gene: TRBJ1-2
D gene: NA
clone size: NA
V gene: TRBV7-9
CDR3 protein: CASSLAKGPYGYTF
CDR3 DNA: TGTGCCAGCAGCTTAGCGAAGGGGCCCTATGGCTACACCTTC

J gene: TRBJ1-5
D gene: NA
clone size: few
V gene: TRBV6-5
CDR3 protein: CASSYSLGSNQPQHF
CDR3 DNA: TGTGCCAGCAGTTACTCGCTGGGGAGCAATCAGCCCCAGCATTTT

J gene: TRBJ1-2
D gene: TRBD1
clone size: NA
V gene: TRBV7-8
CDR3 protein: CASSQEIRGVDGYTF
CDR3 DNA: TGTGCCAGCAGCCAGGAGATCAGGGGGGTGGATGGCTACACCTTC

J gene: TRBJ1-2
D gene: NA
clone size: few
V gene: TRBV4-3
CDR3 protein: CASSQANVRGQGYTF
CDR3 DNA: TGCGCCAGCAGCCAGGCGAACGTCCGGGGCCAGGGCTACACCTTC

J gene: TRBJ2-7
D gene: NA
clone size: NA
V gene: TRBV9
CDR3 protein: CASSAFLSSYEQYF
CDR3 DNA: TGTGCCAGCAGCGCCTTTTTGAGCTCCTACGAGCAGTACTTC

J gene: TRBJ2-5
D gene: TRBD2
clone size: few
V gene: TRBV4-2
CDR3 protein: CASSQAQRGLEETQYF
CDR3 DNA: TGTGCCAGCAGCCAAGCTCAGCGGGGACTCGAAGAGACCCAGTACTTC

J gene: TRBJ1-5
D gene: TRBD1
clone size: NA
V gene: TRBV25-1
CDR3 protein: CASSDNGRGHNQPQHF
CDR3 DNA: TGTGCCAGCAGTGATAACGGCAGGGGGCACAATCAGCCCCAGCATTTT

J gene: TRBJ1-2
D gene: NA
clone size: few
V gene: TRBV28
CDR3 protein: CASSTLSGYTF
CDR3 DNA: TGTGCCAGCTCCACTTTAAGTGGCTACACCTTC

J gene: TRBJ2-5
D gene: NA
clone size: few
V gene: TRBV11-2
CDR3 protein: CASSLGSTGLETQYF
CDR3 DNA: TGTGCCAGCAGCTTAGGGAGCACAGGGTTGGAGACCCAGTACTTC

J gene: TRBJ1-4
D gene: NA
clone size: NA
V gene: TRBV4-3
CDR3 protein: CASSQDPGYEKLFF
CDR3 DNA: TGCGCCAGCAGCCAAGATCCGGGCTACGAAAAACTGTTTTTT

J gene: TRBJ2-1
D gene: TRBD1
clone size: NA
V gene: TRBV25-1
CDR3 protein: CASSASRGLNEQFF
CDR3 DNA: TGTGCCAGCAGTGCCTCCAGGGGGCTGAATGAGCAGTTCTTC

J gene: TRBJ1-2
D gene: NA
clone size: few
V gene: TRBV9
CDR3 protein: CASSVDRGAYGYTF
CDR3 DNA: TGTGCCAGCAGCGTAGACCGGGGGGCCTATGGCTACACCTTC

J gene: TRBJ2-5
D gene: NA
clone size: NA
V gene: TRBV30
CDR3 protein: CAWGHRETQYF
CDR3 DNA: TGTGCCTGGGGACATCGGGAGACCCAGTACTTC

J gene: TRBJ2-5
D gene: TRBD1
clone size: NA
V gene: TRBV4-2
CDR3 protein: CASSPGTGELKTQYF
CDR3 DNA: TGTGCCAGCAGCCCCGGGACAGGGGAATTGAAGACCCAGTACTTC

J gene: TRBJ1-4
D gene: NA
clone size: NA
V gene: TRBV30
CDR3 protein: CAWSATDEKLFF
CDR3 DNA: TGTGCCTGGAGTGCGACGGATGAAAAACTGTTTTTT

J gene: TRBJ1-2
D gene: NA
clone size: few
V gene: TRBV30
CDR3 protein: CAWTKFVDYGYTF
CDR3 DNA: TGTGCCTGGACCAAGTTTGTAGACTATGGCTACACCTTC

J gene: TRBJ1-2
D gene: TRBD1
clone size: NA
V gene: TRBV29-1
CDR3 protein: CSVEGGGRIYGYTF
CDR3 DNA: TGCAGCGTTGAAGGAGGGGGCAGGATCTATGGCTACACCTTC

J gene: TRBJ2-7
D gene: NA
clone size: NA
V gene: TRBV28
CDR3 protein: CASSSGPIYEQYF
CDR3 DNA: TGTGCCAGCAGTTCGGGACCGATCTACGAGCAGTACTTC

J gene: TRBJ1-5
D gene: NA
clone size: many
V gene: TRBV28
CDR3 protein: CASSLFPRQGQPQHF
CDR3 DNA: TGTGCCAGCAGTTTATTCCCTCGGCAAGGGCAGCCCCAGCATTTT

J gene: TRBJ2-3
D gene: NA
clone size: few
V gene: TRBV10-3
CDR3 protein: CAISYEGDTQYF
CDR3 DNA: TGTGCCATCAGTTATGAAGGGGATACGCAGTATTTT

J gene: TRBJ2-7
D gene: TRBD1
clone size: few
V gene: TRBV5-1
CDR3 protein: CASSLEGGGYEQYF
CDR3 DNA: TGCGCCAGCAGCTTGGAAGGGGGCGGCTACGAGCAGTACTTC

J gene: TRBJ2-7
D gene: TRBD1
clone size: NA
V gene: TRBV5-4
CDR3 protein: CATGSRDRSHEQYF
CDR3 DNA: TGTGCCACCGGGTCCAGGGACAGGTCTCACGAGCAGTACTTC

J gene: TRBJ2-2
D gene: NA
clone size: few
V gene: TRBV5-6
CDR3 protein: CASSFTTGELFF
CDR3 DNA: TGTGCCAGCAGCTTTACAACCGGGGAGCTGTTTTTT

J gene: TRBJ1-4
D gene: NA
clone size: NA
V gene: TRBV9
CDR3 protein: CASSLRSGPANEKLFF
CDR3 DNA: TGTGCCAGCAGCCTCCGGAGTGGACCCGCTAATGAAAAACTGTTTTTT

J gene: TRBJ2-1
D gene: NA
clone size: once
V gene: TRBV2
CDR3 protein: CASNSDYNEQFF
CDR3 DNA: TGTGCCAGCAACTCGGATTACAATGAGCAGTTCTTC

J gene: TRBJ1-2
D gene: NA
clone size: NA
V gene: TRBV15
CDR3 protein: CATSNRAYGYTF
CDR3 DNA: TGTGCCACCAGCAACAGGGCCTATGGCTACACCTTC

J gene: TRBJ2-3
D gene: NA
clone size: few
V gene: TRBV28
CDR3 protein: CASSLISRDADTQYF
CDR3 DNA: TGTGCCAGCAGTTTAATAAGCAGGGATGCAGATACGCAGTATTTT

J gene: TRBJ1-5
D gene: NA
clone size: few
V gene: TRBV29-1
CDR3 protein: CSVQTATDQPQHF
CDR3 DNA: TGCAGCGTCCAGACAGCTACGGATCAGCCCCAGCATTTT

J gene: TRBJ2-1
D gene: TRBD2
clone size: few
V gene: TRBV10-3
CDR3 protein: CAISSGGANEQFF
CDR3 DNA: TGTGCCATCAGTAGCGGGGGGGCCAATGAGCAGTTCTTC

J gene: TRBJ2-5
D gene: TRBD2
clone size: few
V gene: TRBV7-8
CDR3 protein: CASSSPVAGPAGTQYF
CDR3 DNA: TGTGCCAGCAGCTCCCCTGTAGCGGGGCCCGCGGGGACCCAGTACTTC

J gene: TRBJ2-7
D gene: NA
clone size: NA
V gene: TRBV18
CDR3 protein: CASSQAQGPPEQYF
CDR3 DNA: TGTGCCAGCTCACAGGCCCAAGGCCCTCCCGAGCAGTACTTC

J gene: TRBJ2-6
D gene: NA
clone size: few
V gene: TRBV13
CDR3 protein: CASSFYRTNSGANVLTF
CDR3 DNA: TGTGCCAGCAGCTTCTACAGAACTAACTCTGGGGCCAACGTCCTGACTTTC

J gene: TRBJ1-3
D gene: NA
clone size: NA
V gene: TRBV9
CDR3 protein: CASSVDGSGNTIYF
CDR3 DNA: TGTGCCAGCAGCGTAGACGGTTCTGGAAACACCATATATTTT

J gene: TRBJ2-5
D gene: NA
clone size: NA
V gene: TRBV10-3
CDR3 protein: CAIASGEKETQYF
CDR3 DNA: TGTGCCATCGCCTCGGGGGAAAAAGAGACCCAGTACTTC

J gene: TRBJ1-6
D gene: TRBD1
clone size: NA
V gene: TRBV7-2
CDR3 protein: CASSLAGTGGSNSPLHF
CDR3 DNA: TGTGCCAGCAGCTTAGCGGGGACAGGGGGAAGTAATTCACCCCTCCACTTT

J gene: TRBJ2-3
D gene: NA
clone size: NA
V gene: TRBV27
CDR3 protein: CASTPRGQVSTDTQYF
CDR3 DNA: TGTGCCAGCACCCCCAGAGGACAAGTTAGCACAGATACGCAGTATTTT

J gene: TRBJ1-1
D gene: TRBD1
clone size: NA
V gene: TRBV7-9
CDR3 protein: CASSLVRQGAGVEEAFF
CDR3 DNA: TGTGCCAGCAGCTTAGTCCGCCAGGGGGCAGGAGTCGAGGAAGCTTTCTTT